A selection of T cell receptor beta chains follows, all from one sample in a study of blood T cell repertoires in COVID-19. Clones were sequenced by immunoSEQ multiplex PCR, and TCRdb holds only the in-frame ones, with some missing. The sample records 150,000 to 200,000 clones, about 83% being singletons. The sample was peripheral blood. Source of these receptors: a man between 60 and 75 years old with acute or convalescent COVID-19. Both conserved end residues are part of each CDR3. The order of the fields is clone size, D gene, V gene, CDR3 length, J gene, CDR3 protein, CDR3 DNA. A D gene is named only where the DNA matches it firmly. A row's size may be missing; if present it is once, few, many or a size class.

size: -; D: -; V: TRBV15; length: 15; J: TRBJ1-3; CDR3: CATSRDAGWGNTIYF; DNA: TGTGCCACCAGCAGAGATGCAGGTTGGGGAAACACCATATATTTT
size: few; D: -; V: TRBV5-1; length: 13; J: TRBJ2-1; CDR3: CASSFRVGNEQFF; DNA: TGCGCCAGCAGCTTCAGGGTGGGCAATGAGCAGTTCTTC
size: -; D: TRBD1; V: TRBV29-1; length: 13; J: TRBJ2-7; CDR3: CSVEGTGLYEQYF; DNA: TGCAGCGTTGAAGGGACAGGGCTATACGAGCAGTACTTC
size: -; D: TRBD1; V: TRBV27; length: 14; J: TRBJ1-5; CDR3: CASRWTGGNQPQHF; DNA: TGTGCCAGCAGATGGACAGGGGGCAATCAGCCCCAGCATTTT
size: few; D: -; V: TRBV2; length: 16; J: TRBJ1-5; CDR3: CASSVSQGYSNQPQHF; DNA: TGTGCCAGCAGTGTTAGCCAGGGATATAGCAATCAGCCCCAGCATTTT
size: -; D: -; V: TRBV6-5; length: 15; J: TRBJ2-1; CDR3: CASSYSATGYNEQFF; DNA: TGTGCCAGCAGTTACTCGGCGACAGGCTACAATGAGCAGTTCTTC
size: -; D: -; V: TRBV10-3; length: 14; J: TRBJ1-2; CDR3: CAISERTSEHGYTF; DNA: TGTGCCATCAGTGAGCGTACATCTGAACATGGCTACACCTTC
size: -; D: -; V: TRBV6-1; length: 12; J: TRBJ2-7; CDR3: CASRGTEYEQYF; DNA: TGTGCCAGCAGAGGTACGGAGTACGAGCAGTACTTC
size: -; D: -; V: TRBV3-1/TRBV3-2; length: 14; J: TRBJ1-5; CDR3: CASSQRGFNQPQHF; DNA: TGTGCCAGCAGCCAAAGGGGTTTCAATCAGCCCCAGCATTTT
size: few; D: -; V: TRBV6-1; length: 16; J: TRBJ2-5; CDR3: CASSEGQTGVGGTQYF; DNA: TGTGCCAGCAGTGAGGGACAGACTGGAGTGGGGGGGACCCAGTACTTC
size: -; D: TRBD2; V: TRBV29-1; length: 16; J: TRBJ2-1; CDR3: CSVEFRGGTHYNEQFF; DNA: TGCAGCGTTGAATTCCGGGGGGGGACCCACTACAATGAGCAGTTCTTC
size: -; D: -; V: TRBV29-1; length: 14; J: TRBJ2-7; CDR3: CSVEGLDSSYEQYF; DNA: TGCAGCGTTGAAGGATTAGACAGTTCCTACGAGCAGTACTTC
size: -; D: TRBD2; V: TRBV12-5; length: 19; J: TRBJ2-2; CDR3: CARGWGPRRGGGAPGELFF; DNA: TGTGCTCGGGGGTGGGGCCCGCGGCGGGGCGGGGGGGCCCCCGGGGAGCTGTTTTTT
size: -; D: TRBD2; V: TRBV5-4; length: 15; J: TRBJ2-1; CDR3: CASSPGLAVYNEQFF; DNA: TGTGCCAGCAGCCCGGGACTAGCGGTTTACAATGAGCAGTTCTTC
size: -; D: -; V: TRBV19; length: 17; J: TRBJ1-3; CDR3: CASSILRGLSSGNTIYF; DNA: TGTGCCAGTAGTATCCTCAGGGGCCTGAGCTCTGGAAACACCATATATTTT
size: -; D: -; V: TRBV7-3; length: 15; J: TRBJ2-2; CDR3: CASSLNQGRVEELFF; DNA: TGTGCCAGCAGCTTAAATCAGGGTCGGGTTGAGGAGCTGTTTTTT
size: -; D: -; V: TRBV27; length: 14; J: TRBJ1-5; CDR3: CASSSSGPNQPQHF; DNA: TGTGCCAGCAGTTCTTCAGGGCCCAATCAGCCCCAGCATTTT
size: -; D: TRBD2; V: TRBV20-1; length: 17; J: TRBJ2-3; CDR3: CSASILAGGGSTDTQYF; DNA: TGCAGTGCTAGTATCCTAGCGGGGGGTGGGAGCACAGATACGCAGTATTTT
size: few; D: TRBD1; V: TRBV24-1; length: 18; J: TRBJ1-4; CDR3: CATSDLTGAIRTNEKLFF; DNA: TGTGCCACCAGTGATCTGACAGGGGCAATCAGGACTAATGAAAAACTGTTTTTT
size: -; D: -; V: TRBV4-2; length: 16; J: TRBJ2-1; CDR3: CASSQEATGSYNEQFF; DNA: TGTGCCAGCAGCCAAGAAGCCACAGGCTCTTACAATGAGCAGTTCTTC
size: -; D: -; V: TRBV18; length: 15; J: TRBJ2-3; CDR3: CASSPRADPVDTQYF; DNA: TGTGCCAGCTCACCACGGGCAGACCCCGTAGATACGCAGTATTTT
size: few; D: -; V: TRBV15; length: 14; J: TRBJ2-1; CDR3: CATSRGGDYNEQFF; DNA: TGTGCCACCAGCAGGGGCGGGGACTACAATGAGCAGTTCTTC
size: -; D: TRBD1; V: TRBV7-9; length: 16; J: TRBJ1-4; CDR3: CASSRWTGTGMRKLFF; DNA: TGTGCCAGCAGCCGATGGACGGGGACAGGGATGAGGAAACTGTTTTTT
size: once; D: -; V: TRBV10-3; length: 15; J: TRBJ2-2; CDR3: CAISDSYRDTGELFF; DNA: TGTGCCATCAGTGACTCTTACAGGGACACCGGGGAGCTGTTTTTT
size: once; D: -; V: TRBV29-1; length: 11; J: TRBJ2-1; CDR3: CSVTNYNEQFF; DNA: TGCAGCGTCACTAACTACAATGAGCAGTTCTTC
size: once; D: TRBD1; V: TRBV6-2/TRBV6-3; length: 15; J: TRBJ2-1; CDR3: CASSYTGTGVQEQFF; DNA: TGTGCCAGCAGTTACACCGGGACAGGGGTCCAAGAGCAGTTCTTC
size: -; D: -; V: TRBV4-2; length: 16; J: TRBJ1-4; CDR3: CASSQVRGSVEEKLFF; DNA: TGTGCCAGCAGCCAAGTCAGGGGTTCGGTTGAAGAAAAACTGTTTTTT
size: -; D: TRBD2; V: TRBV9; length: 18; J: TRBJ2-2; CDR3: CASSTGLAGPANTGELFF; DNA: TGTGCCAGCTCAACGGGACTAGCGGGGCCTGCGAACACCGGGGAGCTGTTTTTT
size: -; D: TRBD1; V: TRBV15; length: 14; J: TRBJ2-7; CDR3: CATSRDRGQYEQYF; DNA: TGTGCCACCAGCAGGGACAGGGGGCAGTACGAGCAGTACTTC
size: few; D: -; V: TRBV28; length: 13; J: TRBJ2-7; CDR3: CASSLGLSYEQYF; DNA: TGTGCCAGCAGTTTAGGGCTTTCCTACGAGCAGTACTTC
size: once; D: TRBD1; V: TRBV5-4; length: 17; J: TRBJ2-1; CDR3: CASSPTPQGAGANEQFF; DNA: TGTGCCAGCAGCCCCACCCCACAGGGGGCGGGGGCCAATGAGCAGTTCTTC
size: -; D: -; V: TRBV2; length: 15; J: TRBJ1-3; CDR3: CASSENSGSGNTIYF; DNA: TGTGCCAGCAGTGAAAACAGCGGCTCTGGAAACACCATATATTTT
size: -; D: -; V: TRBV27; length: 13; J: TRBJ1-5; CDR3: CASNGLRPRPQHF; DNA: TGTGCCAGCAACGGACTCCGGCCCCGGCCCCAGCATTTT
size: -; D: TRBD2; V: TRBV3-1/TRBV3-2; length: 15; J: TRBJ2-3; CDR3: CASSKLAGEGDTQYF; DNA: TGTGCCAGCAGCAAGTTAGCGGGGGAAGGGGATACGCAGTATTTT
size: -; D: TRBD1; V: TRBV5-5; length: 14; J: TRBJ1-1; CDR3: CASSLRTRGPEAFF; DNA: TGTGCCAGCAGCTTGCGGACAAGGGGGCCTGAAGCTTTCTTT
size: -; D: TRBD1; V: TRBV9; length: 14; J: TRBJ2-7; CDR3: CASSPGQGGYEQYF; DNA: TGTGCCAGCAGCCCGGGACAGGGGGGATACGAGCAGTACTTC
size: -; D: -; V: TRBV12-3/TRBV12-4; length: 13; J: TRBJ1-1; CDR3: CASSLTGRAEAFF; DNA: TGTGCCAGCAGTTTAACAGGGCGCGCTGAAGCTTTCTTT
size: -; D: -; V: TRBV12-3/TRBV12-4; length: 12; J: TRBJ2-3; CDR3: CASSPVPDTQYF; DNA: TGTGCCAGCAGTCCCGTCCCGGATACGCAGTATTTT
size: -; D: -; V: TRBV3-1/TRBV3-2; length: 14; J: TRBJ1-2; CDR3: CASSQDSRRTGYTF; DNA: TGTGCCAGCAGCCAAGATTCCAGGAGGACTGGCTACACCTTC
size: -; D: TRBD1; V: TRBV6-2/TRBV6-3; length: 16; J: TRBJ2-7; CDR3: CASSYPQGQGRDEQYF; DNA: TGTGCCAGCAGTTATCCCCAAGGACAGGGACGGGACGAGCAGTACTTC
size: -; D: TRBD1; V: TRBV29-1; length: 16; J: TRBJ1-2; CDR3: CSVEIGAGRGHYGYTF; DNA: TGCAGCGTTGAAATTGGGGCGGGCAGGGGGCACTATGGCTACACCTTC
size: -; D: -; V: TRBV5-4; length: 14; J: TRBJ1-2; CDR3: CASSLSGGAKGYTF; DNA: TGTGCCAGCAGCTTGTCGGGGGGCGCGAAAGGCTACACCTTC
size: -; D: TRBD1; V: TRBV19; length: 17; J: TRBJ2-1; CDR3: CASSRGQGDRVYNEQFF; DNA: TGTGCCAGTAGTAGAGGGCAGGGGGACAGGGTATACAATGAGCAGTTCTTC
size: -; D: -; V: TRBV6-2/TRBV6-3; length: 14; J: TRBJ2-7; CDR3: CASSINRAGNEQYF; DNA: TGTGCCAGCAGTATCAACAGGGCGGGCAACGAGCAGTACTTC
size: -; D: TRBD1; V: TRBV2; length: 14; J: TRBJ1-1; CDR3: CASTLDRLNTEAFF; DNA: TGTGCCAGCACCCTGGACAGGTTGAACACTGAAGCTTTCTTT